This record covers a single TCR beta chain. The sample originates from a study of T cells in tuberculosis. Sequenced by immunoSEQ multiplex PCR; TCRdb stores in-frame clones only, minus some. The sample includes 80,000 to 90,000 clones, approximately 91% seen only once; the top ten take 1.5% to 2%. V shed 7 bases, J shed 11 bases, and the junction held 13 bases outside the gene matches. CDR1 is LNHDA and CDR2 is SQIVND in the germline V gene (reference sequence). The CDR3 length is 14 residues. After thawing and overnight rest, PBMC were stained with GMM-loaded CD1B tetramer, viability dye and anti-CD3 for sorting. The CD1B tetramers carried C32 glucose monomycolate purified from Rhodococcus equi. Tetramer-sorted PBMC had been CD14 monocyte-depleted before freezing.

This rearrangement joins TRBV19 to TRBJ1-1, with TRBD1 identical over 10 bases. The clonotype originates from an adult woman with latent tuberculosis. Sequenced material: CD1b-GMM tetramer-negative cells sorted from PBMCs. The CDR3 here is CASTIDRGLGSAFF. Here the CDR3 DNA reads TGTGCCAGTACCATTGACAGGGGGCTGGGAAGTGCTTTCTTT.